The text below deals with one T cell receptor (beta chain). The antigen is not known. V was pared by 3 bases and J by 2 bases, with 11 bases between. The CDR3 is 14 amino acids. Looked up from germline, CDR1 is SGHDT and CDR2 is YYEEEE. This specimen belongs to a study of cytomegalovirus exposure and HLA in healthy donors. In the study overall: In a later analysis, it was reported that the roughly 120 validation repertoires had been produced on the same platform as the 666 repertoires belonging to the first cohort. Study conclusions and caveats: Rare TCR sequences predominated, though certain public TCRs were found in many donors. Later, an analysis found that TCR clusters from the first cohort tended to co-occur in the roughly 120 validation repertoires. The authors confirmed in vitro that three CMV-associated chains were specific for CMV antigens.

Generated by immunoSEQ multiplex PCR, the TCRdb table keeps only in-frame clones and is missing some. The table lists about 250,000 clones, 80% to 90% of them singletons. The chain couples TRBV5-6 to TRBJ2-5; TRBD1 might be the D (6 bases). The clonotype was recovered from a man younger than 35 in good health and CMV-seronegative. The specimen sequenced was PBMCs. CDR3 loop: CASSWGTSQETQYF. The CDR3 nucleotides read TGTGCCAGCAGCTGGGGGACATCGCAAGAGACCCAGTACTTC.